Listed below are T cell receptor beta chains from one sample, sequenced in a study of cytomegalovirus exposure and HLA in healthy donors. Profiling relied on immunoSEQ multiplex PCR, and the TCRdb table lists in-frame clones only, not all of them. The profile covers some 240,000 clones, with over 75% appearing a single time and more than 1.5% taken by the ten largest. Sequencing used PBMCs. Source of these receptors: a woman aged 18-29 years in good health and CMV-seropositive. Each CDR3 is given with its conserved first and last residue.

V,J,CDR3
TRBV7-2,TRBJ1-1,CASSSRQGAEAFF
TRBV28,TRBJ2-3,CASTTGGAGTDTQYF
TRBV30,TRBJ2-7,CAWSDGSGPYEQYF
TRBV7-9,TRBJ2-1,CASSPPGIIHNEQFF
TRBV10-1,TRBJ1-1,CASSSKPTVTEAFF
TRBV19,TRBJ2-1,CASSRLAGYEQFF
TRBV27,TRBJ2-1,CASRRTELDTSDEQFF
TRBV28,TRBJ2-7,CASRDRASYEQYF
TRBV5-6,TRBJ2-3,CASSRGQGRTDTQYF
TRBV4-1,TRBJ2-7,CASSPSGTREQYF
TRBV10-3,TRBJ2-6,CAISEVRAGAGANVLTF
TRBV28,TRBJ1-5,CATRQGRLAQHF
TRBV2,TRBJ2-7,CASSEGLDRYEQYF
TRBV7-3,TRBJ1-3,CASSLMGPGLSGNTIYF
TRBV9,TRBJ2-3,CASGGQGIITDTQYF
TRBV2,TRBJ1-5,CASRPTGSNQPQHF
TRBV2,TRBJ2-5,CASSEDSGGRETQYF
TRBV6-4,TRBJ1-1,CASRSGGGNTEAFF
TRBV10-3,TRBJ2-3,CAISESSGRATDTQYF
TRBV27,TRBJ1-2,CASGPKRGPYGYTF
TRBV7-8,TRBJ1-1,CASSLVWGGGRTANEAFF
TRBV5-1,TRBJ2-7,CASSPIGWSGSPPYEQYF
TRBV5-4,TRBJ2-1,CASSLLGRFGFNEQFF
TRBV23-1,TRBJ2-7,CASSLPENEQYF
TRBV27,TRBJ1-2,CASSPTYPLRGYTF
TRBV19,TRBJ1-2,CASSRELPGGYGYTF
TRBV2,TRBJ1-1,CASRRTGGMNTEAFF
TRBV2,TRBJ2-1,CATEPLGGASGSYNEQFF
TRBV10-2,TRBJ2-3,CATRPAGAVDTQYF
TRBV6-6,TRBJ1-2,CASSYPGQPNYGYTF
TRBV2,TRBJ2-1,CASSALWGEDHHEQFF
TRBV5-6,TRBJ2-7,CASSSYPSVGQYF
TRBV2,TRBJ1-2,CASSEAPGSNYGYTF
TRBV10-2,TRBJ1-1,CASSESRRGRTEAFF
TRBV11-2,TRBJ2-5,CASSPYSRPQETQYF
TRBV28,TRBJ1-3,CASSLPPTGFSEPSSGNTIYF
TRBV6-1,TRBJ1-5,CASRPIDSPNQPQHF
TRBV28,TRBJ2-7,CASSLGRGREQYF
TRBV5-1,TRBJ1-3,CASSFGGNGNTIYF
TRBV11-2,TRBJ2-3,CASSSLRPSGGYTDTQYF